This TCR beta chain is drawn from a study of OX40 agonist ivuxolimab in advanced cancers. In terms of the full investigation: Ivuxolimab was an agonistic, fully human IgG2 monoclonal antibody directed against OX40 (CD134), a costimulatory receptor. Partial responses were achieved by three dose-escalation patients, of whom one had hepatocellular carcinoma and two had cutaneous melanoma. Among the approximately 50 dose-escalation patients, approximately 20 had hepatocellular carcinoma, approximately 15 melanoma, 9 renal cell carcinoma and 9 head and neck cancer. Prior anti-PD-1, anti-PD-L1 or anti-CTLA-4 therapy was permitted, and checkpoint inhibitors had been received by 30% to 40% of dose-escalation patients. The dose-escalation cohort was around 83% male with a mean age of approximately 60 years, ranging from roughly 20 to 80. Peripheral TCRbeta sequencing was intended to test whether TCR sequence diversity was altered and clonal T-cell expansion was caused by ivuxolimab. The paper reports the monotherapy dose-escalation portion (N of about 50 patients) of the phase I ivuxolimab trial. Intravenous ivuxolimab was administered to patients every 2 weeks at six dose levels: 0.01, 0.1, 0.3, 1.5, 3 and 10 mg/kg.

This clone is labeled medium-sized (0.01 to 0.1%). Its antigen specificity is not known. No base-level quality is on record; no much larger clone is a single base apart. The trial excluded patients who had a history of autoimmune disease or who were on systemic immunosuppression. Peripheral blood for TCR sequencing was collected from all dose cohorts at baseline, on cycle 4 day 1, and on cycle 7 day 1. The samples were taken from a phase I, first-in-human, multicenter, open-label dose-escalation trial of ivuxolimab. The trial enrolled adults with locally advanced or metastatic head and neck squamous cell, hepatocellular, melanoma or renal cell carcinoma. Before TCR sequencing, CD4+ T cells and CD8+ T cells were sorted from peripheral blood as separate populations. Genomic DNA was extracted from sorted cells for sequencing of the TCRbeta CDR3 region. TCRbeta CDR3 regions were sequenced using the immunoSEQ Assay. TCRdb provides this immuneACCESS table in a form limited to in-frame rearrangements. Some clones are lacking; in checked studies, under half of them reflect an unresolved V gene, and why the rest are absent is not known. In this sample the table shows over 85,000 clones, around four fifths of which occur a single time. The top ten clonotypes cover around 1.1% of the sample.

The full study reports these points: On average, CD8+ T cells showed more expanded clones than CD4+ T cells after ivuxolimab. Low levels of normalized T-cell clonal expansion were also seen in some patients who did not respond. In the 0.1-3.0 mg/kg groups, partial responders were among the patients with the lowest normalized peripheral clonal expansion, particularly in CD8+ T cells. At doses of 0.1 to 3.0 mg/kg, clonal expansion of both CD4+ and CD8+ T cells in blood was seen between baseline and week 6. The antigen specificity of the clonally expanded peripheral T cells was not determined.

Trimming costs V 3 bases and J 4 bases, and their ends lie 12 bases apart. The CDR3 holds 13 amino acids from the cysteine to the phenylalanine. Here the CDR3 DNA is all that survives: 39 bases in frame from base 1. As encoded in the germline V gene (reference sequence), CDR1 is GTSNPN while CDR2 is SVGIG. Sequenced here: CD4+ or CD8+ T cells sorted from blood, sampled in a trial of the OX40 agonist ivuxolimab. The origin of this receptor is an adult with an advanced solid tumor such as melanoma, head and neck, liver or kidney cancer. Rearrangement joined TRBV30 to TRBJ1-1; the D gene lacks a confident call. The CDR3 protein sequence reads: CAWRVAGSTEAFF. The DNA reads as follows: TGTGCCTGGAGAGTGGCGGGGAGCACTGAAGCTTTCTTT. When the CDR3 is completed using the reference TRBV30 and TRBJ1-1 genes on either side, the full variable domain is SQTIHQWPATLVQPVGSPLSLECTVEGTSNPNLYWYRQAAGRGLQLLFYSVGIGQISSEVPQNLSASRPQDRQFILSSKKLLLSDSGFYLCAWRVAGSTEAFFGQGTRLTVV.